This T cell receptor (beta chain) comes out of a study of blood T cells in healthy people across ages. Regarding this clonotype: Its target is unknown.

V trimming: 4 bases; J trimming: 4 bases; junction bases outside the gene matches: 20. The CDR3 sequence is 20 residues long. The study, taken as a whole, reports: PBMC samples, being unsorted, prevented any conclusive comparison of naive and antigen-experienced cells. Those diversity estimates obtained from one million T cells were thought to be underestimates.

A second PCR, run for about 6 to 12 cycles, used a sample-barcoded 5' primer plus a J-beta primer mix. The study obtained at least 3 million CDR3-containing paired-end reads from every sample. MiXCR, applied by TCRdb to the 5' RACE reads, yields one record per CDR3 protein. This table has about 640,000 distinct CDR3 sequences, approximately 30% appearing once. This clonotype originated in a woman older than 75 in good health. The sequenced sample was blood. V is TRBV12-3 or TRBV12-4 and J is TRBJ2-3; 10 bases align to TRBD1. The CDR3 DNA follows: TGTGCCAGCAGTTCCCGGGACAGGGGACTCACTACAGCAAGGGCAGATACGCAGTATTTT. This codes for CASSSRDRGLTTARADTQYF.